Shown below are 18 T cell receptor beta chains from a single sample sequenced in a study of vaccination and CD4 T cells after COVID-19. Cultured CD4+ T cell DNA was sequenced using the Oncomine TCR Beta short-read assay. TCRdb used MiXCR to reprocess the PCR reads, holding one entry per CDR3 protein. This table has tens of thousands of distinct CDR3 sequences, approximately 32% appearing once. Their antigens remain unidentified. Stated treatment: 10-day PBMC culture with coronavirus spike peptide pools or control peptides (ViraFEST assay). Specimen: cultured CD4+ T cells from blood. The receptors come from a human donor with COVID-19.

V usage is TRBV20-1 and J usage is TRBJ2-3; 10 bases match TRBD2. V gave up 0 bases and J gave up 8 bases; unmatched junction bases: 8. The CDR3 is 15 amino acids. Germline loops: CDR1 DFQATT, CDR2 SNEGSKA (reference sequence). CDR3 in DNA: TGCAGTGCTAGAGAGGCTAGCGGGGGTGTGGCTACGCAGTATTTT. Its protein product is CSAREASGGVATQYF.

This clonotype has only a few counts. This chain uses TRBV7-2 with TRBJ1-2; the D gene is possibly TRBD1 (6 bases). The ends were cut back, 5 bases at V and 8 bases at J, with 18 bases in the middle. The CDR3 contains 14 residues. The germline V gene encodes CDR1 SGHTA and CDR2 FQGNSA. The CDR3, as DNA: TGTGCCAGCAGCCCCCGGACAGTAGCCCGGGGCTACACCTTC. Translation: CASSPRTVARGYTF.

In this sample, this clonotype turned up a few times. V usage is TRBV12-3 or TRBV12-4 and J usage is TRBJ1-5, with 9 bases aligning to TRBD1. CDR3 length equals 13 residues. V trimming: 5 bases; J trimming: 7 bases; junction bases outside the gene matches: 3. The CDR3, as DNA: TGTGCCAGCAGTCCGGGACAGGGCCAGCCCCAGCATTTT. Translation gives CASSPGQGQPQHF.

This rearrangement joins TRBV6-5 to TRBJ1-4; D may be TRBD1 (5 bases). V gave up 0 bases and J gave up 11 bases, with 10 bases separating them. Germline values: CDR1 MNHEY, CDR2 SVGAGI. The CDR3 consists of 13 residues. This CDR3 reads CASSYSLGEKLFF. Written as DNA, the CDR3 is TGTGCCAGCAGTTACTCGTTGGGGGAGAAACTGTTTTTT.

The table lists this clonotype with a few counts. The chain has TRBV12-3 or TRBV12-4 and TRBJ1-1, with D unresolved. Trimming took 3 bases from V and 7 from J, leaving 9 bases between them. The CDR3 totals 12 residues. The CDR3 DNA is TGTGCCAGCAGTTTGGCCCCAATTGAAGCTTTCTTT. It translates to CASSLAPIEAFF.

This clonotype was counted between two and nine times. The chain carries TRBV11-3 and TRBJ2-5; TRBD2 aligns across 9 bases. J was trimmed by 5 bases and V by 3 bases; bases with no gene match: 10. CDR3 size: 16 residues. Germline CDR1 reads SGHNT; CDR2 reads YENEEA. CDR3 DNA sequence: TGTGCCAGCAGCTTGACCGGGACTAGCCATCGGGAGACCCAGTACTTC. This translates into CASSLTGTSHRETQYF.

This clonotype has more than one count but fewer than ten. CDR3 sequence (DNA): TGTGCCAGCAGTTTAGGGGGGGCTAATGAAAAACTGTTTTTT. Protein sequence: CASSLGGANEKLFF. V is TRBV12-3 or TRBV12-4 and J is TRBJ1-4, with D perhaps TRBD1 (5 bases). The CDR3 has 14 amino acids. The V end was cut by 1 base, the J end by 3 bases, with 6 bases between.

This clonotype turned up a few times. In nucleotides, the CDR3 is TGTGCCAGCATCCTCCGAGGGGGGACTGAAGCTTTCTTT. Translated: CASILRGGTEAFF. The chain couples TRBV7-9 to TRBJ1-1, with a possible D match to TRBD1 (6 bases). The germline V gene encodes CDR1 SEHNR and CDR2 FQNEAQ (reference sequence). The CDR3 totals 13 residues. Trimming took 7 bases from V and 5 from J, leaving 14 bases between them.

The table lists this clonotype with a few counts. The chain uses TRBV20-1 and TRBJ2-5, with no clear D. The CDR3 length is 18 residues. The germline V gene encodes CDR1 DFQATT and CDR2 SNEGSKA (reference sequence). Trimming took 5 bases from V and 5 from J, leaving 30 bases between them. The CDR3 sequence: CSALKIGVSSELSETQYF. In nucleotides, the CDR3 is TGCAGTGCTCTTAAGATTGGGGTATCGTCTGAGCTCTCGGAGACCCAGTACTTC.

The rearrangement uses TRBV27 and TRBJ2-3, with a tentative D call TRBD1 (5 bases). V shed 8 bases and J shed 2 bases, with 14 bases lying between them. The V gene's germline CDR1 is MNHEY and CDR2 SMNVEV (reference sequence). This CDR3 region has 14 residues. CDR3 loop: CASGYRQYTDTQYF. In nucleotides, the CDR3 is TGTGCCAGCGGGTACCGACAGTACACAGATACGCAGTATTTT.

This clonotype came up a few times. V and J are TRBV7-2 and TRBJ2-7; D is unresolved. The V end was cut by 5 bases, the J end by 7 bases, with 15 bases between. Germline-derived CDR1 and CDR2 are SGHTA and FQGNSA. The CDR3 runs 13 residues. DNA of the CDR3: TGTGCCAGCAGCAACCGGGCCAACGGGGAGCAGTACTTC. Translated: CASSNRANGEQYF.

This clonotype has a handful of counts. The gene calls are TRBV7-6 and TRBJ1-4, with D possibly matching TRBD1 (6 bases). This CDR3 contains 14 residues. Between the trimmed V and J ends, which lost 5 bases and 7 bases, there was a span of 14 bases. Per the germline V gene, CDR1 is SGHVS and CDR2 is FNYEAQ. CDR3 in amino acids: CASSQTGGVEKLFF. The DNA of the CDR3 is TGTGCCAGCAGCCAGACAGGTGGGGTTGAAAAACTGTTTTTT.

This clonotype turned up a few times. This rearrangement joins TRBV2 to TRBJ2-7, with D possibly being TRBD1 or TRBD2 (7 bases each). The germline gives CDR1 SNHLY, CDR2 FYNNEI. The CDR3 totals 14 residues. Trimming took 7 bases from V and 4 from J, leaving 17 bases between them. CDR3 DNA sequence: TGTGCCAGCACAGTGGGGAGGGGGCAGTACGAGCAGTACTTC. Translation gives CASTVGRGQYEQYF.

The rearrangement joins TRBV24-1 to TRBJ1-1, with D unclear. The CDR3 length is 15 residues. The germline gives CDR1 KGHDR, CDR2 SFDVKD. V was clipped by 4 bases and J by 2 bases, with 13 bases between them. The CDR3 sequence is CATSDRRPGNTEAFF. The CDR3 nucleotides are TGTGCCACCAGTGACCGCAGACCGGGTAACACTGAAGCTTTCTTT.

This clonotype was seen only a few times. V is TRBV30 and J is TRBJ1-5; D unresolved. CDR1 and CDR2 (germline): GTSNPN, SVGIG (reference sequence). The CDR3 has 14 amino acids. Trimming removed 0 bases from V and 0 bases from J, with 6 bases in between. The CDR3 bases are TGTGCCTGGAGTGTAGGGAATAGCAATCAGCCCCAGCATTTT. It codes for CAWSVGNSNQPQHF.

This clonotype showed up just a few times. This rearrangement joins TRBV20-1 to TRBJ2-2, with 9 bases aligning to TRBD1. CDR3 size: 14 residues. Trimming removed 5 bases from V and 6 bases from J; junction bases left unmatched: 7. Germline-derived CDR1 and CDR2 are DFQATT and SNEGSKA (reference sequence). In DNA form, the CDR3 reads TGCAGTGCTTTTGGTACAGGGGGCTCCGGGGAGCTGTTTTTT. Residues: CSAFGTGGSGELFF.

The chain recombines TRBV24-1 with TRBJ2-2, with 7 bases fitting TRBD1. V was pared by 6 bases and J by 7 bases, with 4 bases of the junction left unmatched. Germline V CDR1 and CDR2: KGHDR, SFDVKD. The CDR3 consists of 13 residues. The CDR3 DNA is TGTGCCACCAGTCCCGACAGGGACGGGGAGCTGTTTTTT. Amino acid sequence: CATSPDRDGELFF.

The chain couples TRBV30 to TRBJ2-7, with D possibly matching TRBD1 (6 bases). Trimming shortened V by 1 base and J by 4 bases, and 14 bases separated the two germline ends. Germline lookup yields CDR1 GTSNPN and CDR2 SVGIG (reference sequence). The CDR3 is 14 amino acids. This CDR3 reads CAWSAGGGRYEQYF. As DNA, the CDR3 is TGTGCCTGGAGTGCTGGGGGCGGTCGGTACGAGCAGTACTTC.